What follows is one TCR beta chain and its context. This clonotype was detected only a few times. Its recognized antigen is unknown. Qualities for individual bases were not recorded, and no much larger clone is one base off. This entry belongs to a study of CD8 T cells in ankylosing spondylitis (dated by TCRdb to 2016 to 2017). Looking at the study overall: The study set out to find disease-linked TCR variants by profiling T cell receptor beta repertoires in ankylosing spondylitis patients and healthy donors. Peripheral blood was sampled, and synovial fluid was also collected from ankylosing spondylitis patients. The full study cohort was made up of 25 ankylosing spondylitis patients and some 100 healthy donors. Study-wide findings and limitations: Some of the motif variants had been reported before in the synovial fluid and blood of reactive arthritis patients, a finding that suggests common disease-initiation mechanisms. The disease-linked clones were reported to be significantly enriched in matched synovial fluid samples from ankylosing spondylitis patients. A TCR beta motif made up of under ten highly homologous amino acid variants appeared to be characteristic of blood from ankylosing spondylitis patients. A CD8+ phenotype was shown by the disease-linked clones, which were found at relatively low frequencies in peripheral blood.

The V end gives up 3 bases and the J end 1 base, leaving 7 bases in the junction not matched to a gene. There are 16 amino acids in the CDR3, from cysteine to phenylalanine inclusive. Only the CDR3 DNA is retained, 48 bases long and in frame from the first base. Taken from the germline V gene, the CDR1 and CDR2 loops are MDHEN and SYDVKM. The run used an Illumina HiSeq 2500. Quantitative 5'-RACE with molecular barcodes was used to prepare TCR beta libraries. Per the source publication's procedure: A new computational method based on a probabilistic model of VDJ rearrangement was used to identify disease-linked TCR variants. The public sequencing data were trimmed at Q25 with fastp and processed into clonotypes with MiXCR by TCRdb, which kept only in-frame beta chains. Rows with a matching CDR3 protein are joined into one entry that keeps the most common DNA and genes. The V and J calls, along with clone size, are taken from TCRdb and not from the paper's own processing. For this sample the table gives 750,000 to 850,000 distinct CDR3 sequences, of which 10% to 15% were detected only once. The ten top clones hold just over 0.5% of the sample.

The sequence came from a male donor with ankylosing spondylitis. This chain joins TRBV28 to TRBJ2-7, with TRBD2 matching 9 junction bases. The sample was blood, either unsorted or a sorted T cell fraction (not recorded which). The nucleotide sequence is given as TGTGCCAGCAGTTTCGCGGGAGGGAAAGGGTCCTACGAGCAGTACTTC. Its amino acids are CASSFAGGKGSYEQYF. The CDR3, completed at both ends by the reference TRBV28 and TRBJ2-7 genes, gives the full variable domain DVKVTQSSRYLVKRTGEKVFLECVQDMDHENMFWYRQDPGLGLRLIYFSYDVKMKEKGDIPEGYSVSREKKERFSLILESASTNQTSMYLCASSFAGGKGSYEQYFGPGTRLTVT.